This is a list of T cell receptor beta chains from one sample in a study of radiotherapy plus CTLA-4 blockade in lung cancer. The repertoire was sequenced with immunoSEQ multiplex PCR; TCRdb's copy has only in-frame clones and lacks some. The sample includes about 29,000 clones, roughly four fifths of them seen just once. This specimen was peripheral blood, taken from a patient treated with radiotherapy plus ipilimumab. The receptors originated from a human donor with non-small cell lung cancer that progressed on radiotherapy plus ipilimumab. CDR3s include the opening cysteine and the closing phenylalanine or tryptophan. A D gene is named only where the DNA matches it firmly. The size of a clone is reported for some rows only, either as once, few or many, or as a class for expanded clones.

size	D	V	J	CDR3	DNA
-	TRBD1	TRBV5-6	TRBJ2-3	CASSPWTGVTDTQYF	TGTGCCAGCAGCCCATGGACAGGAGTCACAGATACGCAGTATTTT
-	-	TRBV7-2	TRBJ1-3	CASSLWAGENTIYF	TGTGCCAGCAGCTTATGGGCAGGGGAAAACACCATATATTTT
few	-	TRBV6-4	TRBJ2-2	CASEVGANTGELFF	TGTGCCAGCGAGGTAGGGGCGAACACCGGGGAGCTGTTTTTT
-	-	TRBV7-3	TRBJ2-7	CASSPQAGFDEQYF	TGTGCCAGCAGCCCCCAGGCAGGGTTCGACGAGCAGTACTTC
-	-	TRBV7-8	TRBJ1-1	CASSPYLGGAPRTEAFF	TGTGCCAGCAGCCCTTATCTAGGGGGGGCCCCGAGAACTGAAGCTTTCTTT
-	-	TRBV5-1	TRBJ1-1	CASSAQGKNTEAFF	TGCGCCAGCAGCGCGCAGGGGAAGAACACTGAAGCTTTCTTT
once	-	TRBV10-3	TRBJ1-5	CAIARGRGNQPQHF	TGTGCCATTGCCAGGGGTAGGGGCAATCAGCCCCAGCATTTT
-	TRBD2	TRBV6-5	TRBJ2-2	CASSYSRRGGTGELFF	TGTGCCAGCAGTTACTCGAGGCGGGGGGGCACCGGGGAGCTGTTTTTT
-	-	TRBV5-1	TRBJ1-6	CASSLGGLVDSPLHF	TGCGCCAGCAGCTTGGGTGGTTTGGTAGATTCACCCCTCCACTTT
-	TRBD1	TRBV6-1	TRBJ2-7	CASSASQDRGVHEQYF	TGTGCCAGCAGTGCGTCCCAGGACAGGGGAGTCCACGAGCAGTACTTC
-	TRBD1	TRBV6-5	TRBJ2-5	CASSYGDSFQETQYF	TGTGCCAGCAGTTACGGGGACAGTTTCCAAGAGACCCAGTACTTC
-	TRBD2	TRBV7-3	TRBJ2-3	CASSFSGGDTDTQYF	TGTGCCAGCAGCTTTAGCGGGGGGGACACAGATACGCAGTATTTT
-	TRBD1	TRBV27	TRBJ2-7	CASTGQGRDEQYF	TGTGCCAGCACGGGACAGGGTAGAGACGAGCAGTACTTC
-	TRBD1	TRBV19	TRBJ1-5	CASSTSTGANQPQHF	TGTGCCAGTAGTACCTCGACAGGGGCGAACCAGCCCCAGCATTTT
medium-sized	-	TRBV2	TRBJ1-1	CASQDSGDGAFF	TGTGCCAGCCAGGACAGCGGAGATGGAGCTTTCTTT
-	-	TRBV19	TRBJ1-2	CASSMLAESYGYTF	TGTGCCAGTAGTATGTTGGCAGAATCCTATGGCTACACCTTC
-	-	TRBV4-3	TRBJ1-3	CASSQDYSGNTIYF	TGCGCCAGCAGCCAAGACTATTCTGGAAACACCATATATTTT
-	TRBD1	TRBV11-2	TRBJ2-7	CASSTGQGAYEQYF	TGTGCCAGCAGCACCGGACAGGGGGCTTACGAGCAGTACTTC
-	-	TRBV5-5	TRBJ2-7	CASSAGGFEQYF	TGTGCCAGCAGCGCGGGCGGGTTCGAGCAGTACTTC
-	TRBD1	TRBV18	TRBJ1-2	CASSPGLGGQGVYGYTF	TGTGCCAGCTCACCAGGCTTAGGGGGACAGGGCGTCTATGGCTACACCTTC
-	-	TRBV6-6	TRBJ2-1	CASRQDSYNEQFF	TGTGCCAGCAGACAAGACAGTTACAATGAGCAGTTCTTC
-	TRBD2	TRBV11-1	TRBJ2-7	CASSFSGGYEQYF	TGTGCCAGCAGCTTCAGCGGGGGGTACGAGCAGTACTTC
-	-	TRBV5-4	TRBJ1-1	CASSLALQMNTEAFF	TGTGCCAGCAGCTTGGCTCTACAGATGAACACTGAAGCTTTCTTT
once	-	TRBV12-5	TRBJ1-5	CASGLDNQPQHF	TGTGCTAGTGGTCTAGACAATCAGCCCCAGCATTTT
once	-	TRBV19	TRBJ1-4	CASNPSGGANEKLFF	TGTGCCAGTAACCCCAGTGGGGGGGCTAATGAAAAACTGTTTTTT
once	TRBD1	TRBV6-6	TRBJ1-5	CASRDHDRGNNQPQHF	TGTGCCAGCAGGGACCATGACAGGGGGAACAATCAGCCCCAGCATTTT
-	-	TRBV5-1	TRBJ1-5	CASSLDTNQPQHF	TGCGCCAGCAGCTTGGATACAAATCAGCCCCAGCATTTT
once	-	TRBV5-1	TRBJ2-4	CASSLFLDTNIQYF	TGCGCCAGCAGCTTGTTTCTCGACACAAACATTCAGTACTTC
-	TRBD1	TRBV6-1	TRBJ1-6	CASSSDRGISPLHF	TGTGCCAGCAGTTCTGACAGGGGAATTTCACCCCTCCACTTT
-	-	TRBV18	TRBJ2-3	CASSPYSRGPDTQYF	TGTGCCAGCTCACCTTATTCCCGGGGTCCAGATACGCAGTATTTT
-	TRBD1	TRBV19	TRBJ2-1	CASSSGTGHNEQFF	TGTGCCAGTAGCTCCGGGACAGGACACAATGAGCAGTTCTTC
once	TRBD1	TRBV4-1	TRBJ2-2	CASSGTANTGELFF	TGCGCCAGCAGCGGGACAGCGAACACCGGGGAGCTGTTTTTT
-	-	TRBV6-5	TRBJ2-1	CASSYSGSYNEQFF	TGTGCCAGCAGTTATAGCGGCTCCTACAATGAGCAGTTCTTC
-	-	TRBV11-3	TRBJ1-3	CASSSDSNGNTIYF	TGTGCCAGCAGCTCTGACAGTAATGGAAACACCATATATTTT
few	TRBD1	TRBV4-1	TRBJ2-3	CASSADRADTQYF	TGCGCCAGCAGCGCCGACAGGGCGGATACGCAGTATTTT
once	TRBD2	TRBV15	TRBJ2-1	CATSSYLTSGASYAQFF	TGTGCCACCAGCAGCTACCTGACTAGCGGGGCGAGCTATGCGCAGTTCTTC
-	TRBD1	TRBV5-8	TRBJ2-7	CASSAGQGAREQYF	TGTGCCAGCAGCGCGGGACAGGGGGCGAGGGAGCAGTACTTC
-	TRBD1	TRBV15	TRBJ2-7	CATSRYRGPMYEQYF	TGTGCCACCAGCAGATACAGGGGGCCAATGTACGAGCAGTACTTC
-	-	TRBV9	TRBJ2-2	CASSGFGNAGELFF	TGTGCCAGCAGCGGATTCGGGAACGCCGGGGAGCTGTTTTTT
-	TRBD2	TRBV15	TRBJ2-3	CATSPGGGTDTQYF	TGTGCCACCAGCCCCGGGGGGGGCACAGATACGCAGTATTTT
-	TRBD1	TRBV6-5	TRBJ2-1	CASGRTGTGPTGQFF	TGTGCCAGCGGACGAACCGGGACAGGGCCTACGGGTCAGTTCTTC
-	-	TRBV10-3	TRBJ2-3	CATQGSDTQYF	TGTGCCACCCAGGGGTCAGATACGCAGTATTTT
-	-	TRBV5-1	TRBJ1-2	CASSSDRDGYTF	TGCGCCAGCAGCTCGGACAGAGATGGCTACACCTTC
-	TRBD1	TRBV25-1	TRBJ1-1	CASIGRGLNTEAFF	TGTGCCAGCATCGGCAGGGGGCTGAACACTGAAGCTTTCTTT
-	-	TRBV18	TRBJ2-3	CASSPQATDTQYF	TGTGCCAGCTCACCACAAGCCACAGATACGCAGTATTTT
few	TRBD2	TRBV5-1	TRBJ2-3	CASSLSSSGLFDTQYF	TGCGCCAGCAGCTTGTCCTCTAGCGGCCTTTTTGATACGCAGTATTTT
-	TRBD2	TRBV6-5	TRBJ2-1	CASGGSGGSNEQFF	TGTGCCAGCGGGGGGAGCGGGGGGTCCAATGAGCAGTTCTTC
-	TRBD1	TRBV5-4	TRBJ1-2	CASSLGQGYYGYTF	TGTGCCAGCAGCTTGGGACAGGGGTACTATGGCTACACCTTC
-	TRBD1	TRBV6-5	TRBJ1-6	CASRTGGNSPLHF	TGTGCCAGCAGGACAGGGGGGAATTCACCCCTCCACTTT
-	TRBD2	TRBV10-2	TRBJ2-3	CASSDQVAGGPRTDTQYF	TGCGCCAGCAGTGATCAAGTAGCGGGGGGGCCGAGGACAGATACGCAGTATTTT
-	-	TRBV4-1	TRBJ2-1	CASSQGITSRDEQFF	TGCGCCAGCAGCCAAGGCATAACTAGTCGCGATGAGCAGTTCTTC